A selection of T cell receptor beta chains follows, all from one sample in a study of beta chain features in type 1 diabetes. Generated by immunoSEQ multiplex PCR, the TCRdb table keeps only in-frame clones and is missing some. The sample includes 240,000 or so clones, 20% seen only once; the top ten take more than 0.025%. Source material: naive CD4+ T cells from blood. These receptors all stem from a woman between 35 and 50 years old with type 1 diabetes. Both conserved end residues are part of each CDR3. A D gene is named only where the DNA matches it firmly. Size is omitted from some rows. Given values are once, few, many or a class for expanded clones.

v_gene	abundance	j_gene	d_gene	CDR3aa	CDR3nt
TRBV29-1	few	TRBJ1-5	NA	CSVPTIGAPQGSNQPQHF	TGCAGCGTCCCGACCATAGGGGCCCCCCAAGGAAGCAATCAGCCCCAGCATTTT
TRBV5-4	few	TRBJ1-1	TRBD1	CASTLGQGGTEAFF	TGTGCCAGCACCTTAGGACAGGGAGGGACTGAAGCTTTCTTT
TRBV29-1	few	TRBJ2-7	TRBD1	CSVGGQGLYEQYF	TGCAGCGTTGGTGGACAGGGGCTCTACGAGCAGTACTTC
TRBV25-1	NA	TRBJ2-1	TRBD2	CASSESGLAGDEQFF	TGTGCCAGCAGTGAATCCGGACTAGCAGGCGATGAGCAGTTCTTC
TRBV7-3	NA	TRBJ2-3	TRBD2	CASSLVAGGLGDTQYF	TGTGCCAGCAGCTTAGTAGCGGGAGGGCTTGGAGATACGCAGTATTTT
TRBV5-1	NA	TRBJ2-7	NA	CASSSRGKADEQYF	TGCGCCAGCAGCTCCAGGGGCAAGGCGGACGAGCAGTACTTC
TRBV7-8	once	TRBJ2-3	TRBD2	CASSSRLAGSTDTQYF	TGTGCCAGCAGCTCAAGACTAGCGGGCAGCACAGATACGCAGTATTTT
TRBV9	NA	TRBJ1-1	NA	CASSVGNMNTEAFF	TGTGCCAGCAGCGTTGGCAACATGAACACTGAAGCTTTCTTT
TRBV5-1	NA	TRBJ2-3	TRBD2	CASSEGDYTDTQYF	TGCGCCAGCAGTGAAGGGGACTACACAGATACGCAGTATTTT
TRBV20-1	NA	TRBJ2-1	NA	CSARGDEQFF	TGCAGTGCTAGAGGAGATGAGCAGTTCTTC
TRBV6-6	NA	TRBJ1-4	NA	CASSYDQGLREKLFF	TGTGCCAGCAGTTACGATCAGGGACTACGTGAAAAACTGTTTTTT
TRBV4-2	NA	TRBJ1-5	TRBD1	CASSQLQGAYQPQHF	TGTGCCAGCAGCCAACTACAGGGGGCCTATCAGCCCCAGCATTTT
TRBV28	NA	TRBJ2-7	TRBD1	CASSQAGTGDYEQYF	TGTGCCAGCAGCCAAGCCGGGACAGGGGATTACGAGCAGTACTTC
TRBV5-1	NA	TRBJ2-7	NA	CASSPEGSYEQYF	TGCGCCAGCAGCCCGGAGGGATCCTACGAGCAGTACTTC
TRBV4-3	few	TRBJ1-2	NA	CASSQGYGGTNYGYTF	TGCGCCAGCAGCCAAGGGTATGGAGGGACTAACTATGGCTACACCTTC
TRBV19	few	TRBJ2-7	TRBD1	CASRLNRDRSYEQYF	TGTGCCAGTAGGCTTAACCGGGACAGATCCTACGAGCAGTACTTC
TRBV7-9	NA	TRBJ1-1	NA	CASSPMTGRTEAFF	TGTGCCAGCAGCCCCATGACAGGTCGGACTGAAGCTTTCTTT